The 19 T cell receptor beta chains listed next were all sequenced from one sample in a study of beta chain features in type 1 diabetes. Overall study results and limits: Patients with Type 1 diabetes showed moderately but significantly shorter TCRB CDR3s in all four CD4+ subsets.

TCRB transcripts that were expressed got sequenced, as all of the isolated RNA had been reverse transcribed. Only in-frame clones appear in the TCRdb table, and some are missing; sequencing was by immunoSEQ multiplex PCR. The profile shows some 360,000 clones, around a tenth of them singletons. Their target antigens are unknown. Sequenced sample: central memory CD4+ T cells from blood. The receptors were sampled from a man aged 25-40 years with type 1 diabetes.

The chain has TRBV15 and TRBJ1-5, with 9 nucleotides matching TRBD1. The CDR3 consists of 16 residues. CDR1 and CDR2 from the germline V gene are LNHNV and YYDKDF (reference sequence). After removal of 0 bases from V and 5 bases from J, the junction contained 5 bases not matched to a gene. CDR3 coding DNA: TGTGCCACCAGCAGAGATCCGGACAGGGGCGATCAGCCCCAGCATTTT. Its protein product is CATSRDPDRGDQPQHF.

This sequence joins TRBV7-9 and TRBJ1-1; no firm D call. CDR1 and CDR2 (germline): SEHNR, FQNEAQ (reference sequence). The V gene lost 5 bases and the J gene lost 3 bases, with 10 bases spanning the gap. The length of the CDR3 is 13 residues. This CDR3 reads CASSPIRDTEAFF. CDR3 DNA: TGTGCCAGCAGCCCCATAAGGGACACTGAAGCTTTCTTT.

In regard to this clone: The same CDR3 is also encoded by other DNA sequences in this sample. V and J are TRBV7-8 and TRBJ2-7; D might be TRBD1 or TRBD2, each matching 5 bases. The CDR3 has 13 residues. Germline CDR1 SGHVS, CDR2 FQNEAQ. The V gene lost 3 bases and the J gene lost 2 bases, with 8 bases spanning the gap. CDR3 DNA: TGTGCCAGCAGCTTGCAGGGAGCCTACGAGCAGTACTTC. Protein product: CASSLQGAYEQYF.

The chain has TRBV6-5 and TRBJ1-1; no clear D. Trimming took 7 bases from V and 1 from J, leaving 10 bases between them. Germline CDR1 is MNHEY and CDR2 is SVGAGI. The CDR3 covers 13 residues. CDR3 loop: CASTRQRNTEAFF. Here the CDR3 DNA reads TGTGCCAGCACCAGACAAAGGAACACTGAAGCTTTCTTT.

The rearrangement links TRBV18 to TRBJ2-2; D uncertain. The V end lost 5 bases, the J end lost 0 bases, and 7 bases lay between the germline ends. Per the germline V gene, CDR1 is KGHSH and CDR2 is LQKENI. CDR3 length: 14 amino acids. CDR3 residues: CASSRTANTGELFF. In nucleotides, the CDR3 is TGTGCCAGCTCAAGGACGGCGAACACCGGGGAGCTGTTTTTT.

This clone has ten or more counts. The chain couples TRBV28 to TRBJ1-1, with no clear D. Germline CDR1 is MDHEN and CDR2 is SYDVKM. The CDR3 length is 13 residues. V lost 7 bases to trimming and J lost 3 bases, with 12 bases between them. CDR3 sequence (DNA): TGTGCCAGCAAACCGGACGCGTACACTGAAGCTTTCTTT. Its protein is CASKPDAYTEAFF.

The sample holds a few counts of this clone. The chain has TRBV6-5 and TRBJ2-2; 10 bases match TRBD1. The CDR3 length is 14 residues. The V gene end was trimmed by 5 bases and the J gene end by 5 bases; junction bases not matched to a gene: 2. Germline CDR1 reads MNHEY; CDR2 reads SVGAGI. CDR3 residues: CASSPGQGTGELFF. CDR3 sequence (DNA): TGTGCCAGCAGTCCGGGACAGGGGACCGGGGAGCTGTTTTTT.

This clone has a handful of counts. This chain uses TRBV10-3 with TRBJ1-1, with D possibly matching TRBD1 (5 bases). From germline, CDR1 is ENHRY and CDR2 SYGVKD. CDR3 size: 11 residues. Between the trimmed V and J ends, which lost 4 bases and 13 bases, there was a span of 13 bases. This CDR3 reads CAISGQGPFFF. The CDR3 DNA reads TGTGCCATCAGTGGTCAGGGCCCCTTTTTCTTT.

J is TRBJ2-3 and V is TRBV4-2; 7 bases match TRBD2. With V trimmed by 1 base and J by 0 bases, 4 bases remained unmatched. This CDR3 is 16 amino acids long. CDR1 is LGHNA, CDR2 YNFKEQ, per germline. The CDR3 region has the DNA TGTGCCAGCAGCCAAGTTGGTAGCGGGAGCACAGATACGCAGTATTTT. Protein: CASSQVGSGSTDTQYF.

CDR3 nucleotides: TGTGCCTGGAGTGTAGACGGTATAGGGGGGGAAGCTTTCTTT. It codes for CAWSVDGIGGEAFF. V usage is TRBV30 and J usage is TRBJ1-1; tentatively, D is TRBD1 (6 bases). From germline, CDR1 is GTSNPN and CDR2 SVGIG (reference sequence). V gave up 0 bases and J gave up 8 bases, with 16 bases separating them. This CDR3 region has 14 residues. The full variable domain, completed using reference TRBV30 and TRBJ1-1, is SQTIHQWPATLVQPVGSPLSLECTVEGTSNPNLYWYRQAAGRGLQLLFYSVGIGQISSEVPQNLSASRPQDRQFILSSKKLLLSDSGFYLCAWSVDGIGGEAFFGQGTRLTVV.

V is TRBV7-3 and J is TRBJ2-1, with D perhaps being TRBD1 or TRBD2 (6 bases each). The V gene's germline CDR1 is SGHTA and CDR2 FQGTGA. This CDR3 contains 15 residues. Trimming cost V 9 bases and J 1 base, with 16 bases left between them. The CDR3 DNA sequence: TGTGCCAGGCAGGGGACTCCCTTTTCCTACAATGAGCAGTTCTTC. Protein product: CARQGTPFSYNEQFF. Supplemented by reference TRBV7-3 and TRBJ2-1, the full variable domain reads GAGVSQTPSNKVTEKGKYVELRCDPISGHTALYWYRQSLGQGPEFLIYFQGTGAADDSGLPNDRFFAVRPEGSVSTLKIQRTERGDSAVYLCARQGTPFSYNEQFFGPGTRLTVL.

This clone showed up just a few times. The chain is built from TRBV4-1 and TRBJ2-2, with D possibly matching TRBD1 (5 bases). Germline V gene data show CDR1 as MGHRA and CDR2 as YSYEKL. V lost 0 bases and J lost 7, with 15 bases in between. The length of the CDR3 is 16 residues. The CDR3 loop is CASSQEGQGNGGELFF. The CDR3, as DNA: TGCGCCAGCAGCCAAGAGGGGCAGGGTAACGGCGGGGAGCTGTTTTTT.

The chain links TRBV4-2 to TRBJ2-2, with a possible D match to TRBD2 (6 bases). V lost 4 bases, J lost 6 bases, and 18 bases lay in between. Germline CDR1 is LGHNA and CDR2 is YNFKEQ. This CDR3 is built from 16 residues. CDR3 in amino acids: CASSPLAAGNSGELFF. The CDR3 nucleotides read TGTGCCAGCAGCCCTCTTGCGGCGGGAAATTCCGGGGAGCTGTTTTTT.

The chain has TRBV15 and TRBJ1-1; 10 nucleotides match TRBD1. The CDR3 runs 17 residues. The V and J ends lost 4 bases and 3 bases, in that order; junction bases with no gene match: 11. In germline, CDR1 is LNHNV, CDR2 YYDKDF (reference sequence). The CDR3 DNA is TGTGCCACCAGCAACGACGGGACAGGGGTTGGTGACACTGAAGCTTTCTTT. It encodes CATSNDGTGVGDTEAFF.

The chain joins TRBV5-1 to TRBJ2-3; TRBD2 aligns across 11 bases. V was pared by 3 bases and J by 6 bases, with 3 bases of the junction left unmatched. The CDR3 has 14 amino acids. Germline CDR1 SGHRS, CDR2 YFSETQ. Written as DNA, the CDR3 is TGCGCCAGCAGCTATAGCGGGAGGGCTGATACGCAGTATTTT. This sequence encodes CASSYSGRADTQYF.

This sequence joins TRBV18 and TRBJ1-5; 9 nucleotides match TRBD1. Per the germline V gene, CDR1 is KGHSH and CDR2 is LQKENI. The length of the CDR3 is 17 residues. V lost 1 base to trimming and J lost 5 bases; unmatched junction nucleotides: 9. The CDR3 region is CASSPQPSDRGDQPQHF. As DNA, the CDR3 is TGTGCCAGCTCACCACAACCCTCGGACAGGGGAGATCAGCCCCAGCATTTT.

Remarks on this clone: Germline is not matched at one junction end, which may reflect a read error. This chain uses TRBV7-7 with TRBJ2-5; D not certain. Germline V gene sequence: CDR1 SSHAT, CDR2 FNYEAQ (reference sequence). The CDR3 spans 14 residues. CDR3 DNA sequence: TGTGCTAGCAGCTCGAACAATCTAGGAGAGACCCAGTACTTC. It encodes CASSSNNLGETQYF.

This clone showed up many times. The rearrangement uses TRBV5-1 and TRBJ2-3; the match to TRBD1 covers 8 bases. V gave up 2 bases and J gave up 4 bases; unmatched junction bases: 3. This CDR3 is built from 14 residues. Germline V lookup: CDR1 SGHRS, CDR2 YFSETQ. The CDR3 reads CASSFDRGADTQYF. Written as DNA, the CDR3 is TGCGCCAGCAGCTTCGACAGGGGCGCAGATACGCAGTATTTT.

The rearrangement uses TRBV11-2 and TRBJ2-7; D is unclear. This CDR3 has 15 residues. CDR1 and CDR2 from the germline V gene are SGHAT and FQNNGV. V lost 5 bases to trimming and J lost 4 bases, with 18 bases between them. CDR3 in amino acids: CASSETGLMGYEQYF. CDR3 bases: TGTGCCAGCAGCGAAACGGGTTTGATGGGTTACGAGCAGTACTTC.